The next 23 T cell receptor beta chains were all read from a single sample in a study of blood T cell repertoires in COVID-19. Repertoires were generated with immunoSEQ multiplex PCR, while TCRdb's copy carries only in-frame clones and drops some. The sample holds about 170,000 clones, about nine tenths seen once. Sequencing was done on a sample of peripheral blood. These receptors all come from a woman aged 55-75 years with COVID-19, enrolled during active disease.

This chain joins TRBV5-1 and TRBJ1-3; tentatively, D is TRBD1 (6 bases). V shed 4 bases and J shed 0 bases, with 8 bases lying between them. Per germline, CDR1 SGHRS and CDR2 YFSETQ. CDR3 size: 14 residues. The DNA for the CDR3 is TGCGCCAGCAGCGTACAGGGCTCTGGAAACACCATATATTTT. Its protein product is CASSVQGSGNTIYF.

This clone came up once. The chain couples TRBV6-2 or TRBV6-3 to TRBJ2-1; 8 bases line up with TRBD2. This CDR3 has 17 residues. From germline, CDR1 is MNHEY and CDR2 SVGEGT. Trimming at V came to 0 bases and at J to 8 bases, leaving 12 bases not matched to a gene. The CDR3 is CASSYSSGSGSWDEQFF. The CDR3 DNA reads TGTGCCAGCAGTTACTCCAGCGGGAGTGGAAGTTGGGATGAGCAGTTCTTC.

This clone was detected only once. The chain couples TRBV7-2 to TRBJ1-6; tentatively, D is TRBD1 (6 bases). The CDR3 has 15 residues. Between the trimmed V and J ends, which lost 5 bases and 8 bases, there was a span of 16 bases. Germline CDR1 is SGHTA and CDR2 is FQGNSA. CDR3 residues: CASSVQGNGDSPLHF. For the CDR3, the DNA is TGTGCCAGCAGCGTCCAGGGGAATGGGGATTCACCCCTCCACTTT.

This chain uses TRBV6-5 with TRBJ1-4; 7 bases are shared with TRBD1. Losses at the gene ends were 4 bases for V and 8 bases for J; bases not matched to a gene: 13. The V gene's germline CDR1 is MNHEY and CDR2 SVGAGI. This CDR3 comprises 16 residues. The CDR3 sequence is CASSSGQIPGQEKLFF. CDR3 coding DNA: TGTGCCAGCAGTTCAGGCCAGATACCGGGACAGGAAAAACTGTTTTTT.

This clone was picked up a small number of times. The chain carries TRBV3-1 (or the pseudogene TRBV3-2) and TRBJ2-6; D uncertain. From germline, CDR1 is LGHDT and CDR2 YNNKEL (reference sequence). V lost 1 base to trimming and J lost 0 bases, with 13 bases between them. The CDR3 covers 18 residues. The CDR3 bases are TGTGCCAGCAGCCAAGTTCTACAGTTAGTCTCTGGGGCCAACGTCCTGACTTTC. Protein sequence: CASSQVLQLVSGANVLTF.

CDR3 amino acids: CASSLGLAGALQETQYF. The CDR3 DNA sequence: TGTGCCAGCAGCTTGGGACTAGCGGGAGCACTGCAAGAGACCCAGTACTTC. This chain joins TRBV11-2 and TRBJ2-5, with TRBD2 matching 14 bases. V dropped 3 bases and J dropped 2; count of bases not matched to a gene: 5. The CDR3 spans 17 residues. Germline V gives CDR1 SGHAT, CDR2 FQNNGV.

The CDR3 region is CASSILENSNQPQHF. The CDR3 DNA is TGTGCCAGTAGTATATTGGAGAATAGCAATCAGCCCCAGCATTTT. The genes are TRBV19 and TRBJ1-5; D ambiguous. The CDR3 length is 15 residues. Per germline, CDR1 LNHDA and CDR2 SQIVND (reference sequence). V was shortened by 2 bases and J by 0 bases, with 8 bases between the two germline ends.

The V and J genes are TRBV11-2 and TRBJ1-1; D not certain. Germline CDR1 and CDR2: SGHAT and FQNNGV. Trimming shortened V by 5 bases and J by 1 base, and 14 bases separated the two germline ends. There are 15 residues in the CDR3. The CDR3 bases are TGTGCCAGCAGCGACCTTCGAGGAGCGAACACTGAAGCTTTCTTT. Residues: CASSDLRGANTEAFF.

The chain recombines TRBV19 with TRBJ2-7, with TRBD2 matching 10 bases. Germline CDR1 and CDR2: LNHDA and SQIVND (reference sequence). The CDR3 is made up of 15 amino acids. The J segment lost 0 bases and the V segment lost 7 bases, leaving 6 bases of the junction unmatched. CDR3 nucleotide sequence: TGTGCCAGTACTAGCGGGAGTGTGGGCTCCTACGAGCAGTACTTC. The encoded protein is CASTSGSVGSYEQYF. The full variable domain, with the rest looked up from reference TRBV19 and TRBJ2-7, is DGGITQSPKYLFRKEGQNVTLSCEQNLNHDAMYWYRQDPGQGLRLIYYSQIVNDFQKGDIAEGYSVSREKKESFPLTVTSAQKNPTAFYLCASTSGSVGSYEQYFGPGTRLTVT.

The chain has TRBV6-6 and TRBJ2-7; 7 positions agree with TRBD2. Germline CDR1 MNHNY, CDR2 SVGAGI (reference sequence). Trimming at V came to 0 bases and at J to 6 bases, leaving 2 bases not matched to a gene. This CDR3 contains 13 residues. As DNA, the CDR3 is TGTGCCAGCAGTTACTCCGGGGAGGGCGAGCAGTACTTC. Translation: CASSYSGEGEQYF.

This chain uses TRBV5-6 with TRBJ1-2; D is possibly TRBD1 (5 bases). This CDR3 region has 13 residues. Germline V lookup: CDR1 SGHDT, CDR2 YYEEEE. V was cut by 6 bases and J by 0 bases, with 9 bases left in between. The CDR3 DNA reads as TGTGCCAGCACCCGACAGCCTAACTATGGCTACACCTTC. The encoded protein is CASTRQPNYGYTF.

The chain combines TRBV19 with TRBJ2-7; unclear D gene. CDR1 and CDR2 from the germline V gene are LNHDA and SQIVND (reference sequence). Deletions cut 2 bases from V and 7 bases from J, with 6 bases between. The length of the CDR3 is 11 residues. The CDR3 nucleotides are TGTGCCAGTAGTATAACGGGTGAGCAGTACTTC. As protein: CASSITGEQYF.

This sequence joins TRBV6-5 and TRBJ2-7; the D gene is possibly TRBD2 (6 bases). The length of the CDR3 is 14 residues. Germline V CDR1 and CDR2: MNHEY, SVGAGI. DNA for the CDR3: TGTTTTTCTCATGCCAGGGACTTCTCCTACGAGCAGTACTTC. Protein product: CFSHARDFSYEQYF.

This clone has just one count. CDR3 nucleotides: TGTGCCAGCAGCGGATCCAAGCGGACCTCCTACAATGAGCAGTTCTTC. It yields the protein CASSGSKRTSYNEQFF. The V gene is TRBV21-1, the J gene TRBJ2-1; the table's D call TRBD2 went unverified against the DNA. TRBV21-1 is reported as a pseudogene. The CDR3 contains 16 residues.

The chain is built from TRBV29-1 and TRBJ2-3; D is unclear. Per the germline V gene, CDR1 is SQVTM and CDR2 is ANQGSEA. Trimming stripped 5 bases from V and 5 bases from J, with 2 bases between. This CDR3 spans 9 amino acids. The CDR3 protein is CSVRDTQYF. The DNA for the CDR3 is TGCAGCGTTCGAGATACGCAGTATTTT.

This chain links TRBV6-2 or TRBV6-3 with TRBJ2-1; 16 bases match TRBD2. The CDR3 extends over 18 amino acids. The junction had 8 bases not matched to a gene; V was cut back by 2 bases and J by 7 bases. CDR1 is MNHEY, CDR2 SVGEGT, per germline. The CDR3 is CASSYRGTSGRAGNEQFF. CDR3 nucleotide sequence: TGTGCCAGCAGTTACAGGGGGACTAGCGGGAGGGCAGGAAATGAGCAGTTCTTC.

This chain connects TRBV9 to TRBJ1-5, with a tentative D call TRBD1 (5 bases). The germline V gene has CDR1 SGDLS and CDR2 YYNGEE. The germline V and J ends were trimmed by 4 bases and 1 base, with 6 bases remaining between them. This CDR3 region has 13 residues. CDR3 sequence: CASSRQSNQPQHF. The CDR3 region has the DNA TGTGCCAGCAGCCGACAGAGCAATCAGCCCCAGCATTTT.

The genes are TRBV19 and TRBJ2-3, with TRBD2 identical over 8 bases. V lost 1 base to trimming and J lost 0 bases; unmatched junction nucleotides: 6. The CDR3 runs to 17 residues. Germline loops: CDR1 LNHDA, CDR2 SQIVND (reference sequence). CDR3 nucleotide sequence: TGTGCCAGTAGTATAGTGCAAGCGGGAGCTAGCACAGATACGCAGTATTTT. It specifies CASSIVQAGASTDTQYF.

The chain uses TRBV24-1 and TRBJ1-2; D gene unclear. Germline CDR1 KGHDR, CDR2 SFDVKD. V dropped 3 bases and J dropped 5 bases, with 12 bases sitting between them. The CDR3 length is 14 residues. The CDR3 loop is CATSDARGAYGYTF. CDR3 nucleotides: TGTGCCACCAGTGATGCCCGGGGAGCTTATGGCTACACCTTC.

The chain is built from TRBV18 and TRBJ2-7, with D tentatively TRBD1 (6 bases). With 3 bases removed from V and 2 bases from J, the gap between germline ends came to 8 bases. The CDR3 is 13 amino acids. Germline V lookup: CDR1 KGHSH, CDR2 LQKENI. CDR3 DNA: TGTGCCAGCTCACCGAGACAGGCCTACGAGCAGTACTTC. It specifies CASSPRQAYEQYF.

V is TRBV20-1 and J is TRBJ2-7, with D hard to call. V was cut by 3 bases and J by 0 bases, with 12 bases left in between. The CDR3 totals 14 residues. The V gene's germline CDR1 is DFQATT and CDR2 SNEGSKA (reference sequence). The CDR3 DNA follows: TGCAGTGCTAGTGGGTGGGCCAGCTCCTACGAGCAGTACTTC. It yields the protein CSASGWASSYEQYF.

The rearrangement joins TRBV7-2 to TRBJ1-2; tentatively, D is TRBD1 (5 bases). The CDR3 runs 15 residues. The V gene's germline CDR1 is SGHTA and CDR2 FQGNSA. V lost 4 bases to trimming and J lost 3 bases, with 15 bases between them. The CDR3: CASSYFFRADYGYTF. The CDR3 DNA is TGTGCCAGCAGCTATTTCTTCAGGGCAGACTATGGCTACACCTTC.

The chain carries TRBV7-9 and TRBJ1-2; the match to TRBD1 covers 7 bases. The germline V gene has CDR1 SEHNR and CDR2 FQNEAQ (reference sequence). V lost 1 base to trimming and J lost 4 bases; unmatched junction nucleotides: 3. The CDR3 has 14 amino acids. The CDR3 is CASSLEEGAYGYTF. In DNA, the CDR3 is TGTGCCAGCAGCTTAGAGGAGGGGGCCTATGGCTACACCTTC. Looking up the rest from reference TRBV7-9 and TRBJ1-2 gives the full variable domain: DTGVSQNPRHKITKRGQNVTFRCDPISEHNRLYWYRQTLGQGPEFLTYFQNEAQLEKSRLLSDRFSAERPKGSFSTLEIQRTEQGDSAMYLCASSLEEGAYGYTFGSGTRLTVV.